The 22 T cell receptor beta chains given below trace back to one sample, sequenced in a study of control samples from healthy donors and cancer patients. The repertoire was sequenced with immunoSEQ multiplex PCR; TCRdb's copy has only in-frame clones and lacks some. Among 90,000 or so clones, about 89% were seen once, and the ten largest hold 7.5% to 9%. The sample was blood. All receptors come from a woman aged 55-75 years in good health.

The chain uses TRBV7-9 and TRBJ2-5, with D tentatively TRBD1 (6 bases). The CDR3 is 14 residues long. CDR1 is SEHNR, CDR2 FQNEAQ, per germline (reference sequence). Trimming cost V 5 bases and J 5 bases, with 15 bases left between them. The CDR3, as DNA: TGTGCCAGCAGCCGAACAGGGCTGGCGGAGACCCAGTACTTC. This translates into CASSRTGLAETQYF.

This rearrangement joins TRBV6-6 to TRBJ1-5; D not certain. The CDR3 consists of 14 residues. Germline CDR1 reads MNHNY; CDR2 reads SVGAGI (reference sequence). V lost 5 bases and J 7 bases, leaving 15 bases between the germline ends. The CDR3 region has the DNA TGTGCCAGCAGTCCCCCAGTAAATTGGCAGCCCCAGCATTTT. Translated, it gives CASSPPVNWQPQHF.

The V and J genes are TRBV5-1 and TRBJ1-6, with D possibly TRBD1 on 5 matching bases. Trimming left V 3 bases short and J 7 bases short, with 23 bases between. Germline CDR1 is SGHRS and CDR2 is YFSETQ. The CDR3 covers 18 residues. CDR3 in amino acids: CASSWGDGARYENSPLHF. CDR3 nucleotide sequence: TGCGCCAGCAGCTGGGGGGATGGGGCCAGGTACGAGAATTCACCCCTCCACTTT.

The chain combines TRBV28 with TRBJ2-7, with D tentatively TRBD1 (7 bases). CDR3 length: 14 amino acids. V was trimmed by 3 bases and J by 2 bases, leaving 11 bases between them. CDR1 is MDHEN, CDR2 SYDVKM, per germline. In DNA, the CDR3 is TGTGCCAGCAGTTTTTCAGGGGGGACCTACGAGCAGTACTTC. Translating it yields CASSFSGGTYEQYF.

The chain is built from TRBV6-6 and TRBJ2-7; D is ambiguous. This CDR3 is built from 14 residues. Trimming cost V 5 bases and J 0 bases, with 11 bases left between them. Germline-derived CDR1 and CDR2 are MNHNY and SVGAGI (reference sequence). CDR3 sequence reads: CASSRSISSYEQYF. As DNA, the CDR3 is TGTGCCAGCAGTCGATCAATAAGCTCCTACGAGCAGTACTTC.

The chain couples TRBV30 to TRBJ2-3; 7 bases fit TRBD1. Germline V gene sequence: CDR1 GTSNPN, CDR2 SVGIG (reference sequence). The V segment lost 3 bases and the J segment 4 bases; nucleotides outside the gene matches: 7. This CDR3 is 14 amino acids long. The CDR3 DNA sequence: TGTGCCTGGAGGCGACAGGGCCGGGCAGATACGCAGTATTTT. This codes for CAWRRQGRADTQYF.

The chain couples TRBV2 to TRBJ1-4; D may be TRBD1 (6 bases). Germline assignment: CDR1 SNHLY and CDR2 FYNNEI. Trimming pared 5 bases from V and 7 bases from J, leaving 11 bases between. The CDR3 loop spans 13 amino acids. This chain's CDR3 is CASSTGMAEKLFF. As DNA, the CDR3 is TGTGCCAGCAGTACAGGGATGGCTGAAAAACTGTTTTTT.

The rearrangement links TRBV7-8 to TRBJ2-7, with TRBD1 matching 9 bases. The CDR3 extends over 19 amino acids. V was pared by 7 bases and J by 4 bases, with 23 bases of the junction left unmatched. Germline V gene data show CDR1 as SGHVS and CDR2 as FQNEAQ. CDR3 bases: TGTGCCAGCACCCATCCCCCCCCCGAGGAGGGACAGGGCGTGTACGAGCAGTACTTC. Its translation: CASTHPPPEEGQGVYEQYF.

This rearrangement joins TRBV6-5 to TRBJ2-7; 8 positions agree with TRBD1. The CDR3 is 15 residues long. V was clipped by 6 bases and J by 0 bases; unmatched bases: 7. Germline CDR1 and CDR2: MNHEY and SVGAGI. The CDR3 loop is CASRRETGGSYEQYF. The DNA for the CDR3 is TGTGCCAGCAGACGAGAAACAGGGGGCTCCTACGAGCAGTACTTC.

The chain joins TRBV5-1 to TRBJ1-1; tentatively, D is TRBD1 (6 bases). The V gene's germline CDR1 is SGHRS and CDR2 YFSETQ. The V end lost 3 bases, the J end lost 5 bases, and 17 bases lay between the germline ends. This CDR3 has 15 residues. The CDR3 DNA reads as TGCGCCAGCAGCTCCCTGGGGGGCGACGGTACTGAAGCTTTCTTT. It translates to CASSSLGGDGTEAFF. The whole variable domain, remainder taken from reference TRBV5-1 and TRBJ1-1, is KAGVTQTPRYLIKTRGQQVTLSCSPISGHRSVSWYQQTPGQGLQFLFEYFSETQRNKGNFPGRFSGRQFSNSRSEMNVSTLELGDSALYLCASSSLGGDGTEAFFGQGTRLTVV.

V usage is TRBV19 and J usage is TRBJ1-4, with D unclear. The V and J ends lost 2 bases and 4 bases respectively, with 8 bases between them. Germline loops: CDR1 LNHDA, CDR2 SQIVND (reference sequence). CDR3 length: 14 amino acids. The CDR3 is CASSITQDNEKLFF. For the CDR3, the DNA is TGTGCCAGTAGTATAACGCAGGATAATGAAAAACTGTTTTTT.

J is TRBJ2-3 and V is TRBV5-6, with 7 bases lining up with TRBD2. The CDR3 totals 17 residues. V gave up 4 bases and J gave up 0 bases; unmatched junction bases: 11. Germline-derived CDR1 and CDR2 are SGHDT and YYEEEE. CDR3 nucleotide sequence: TGTGCCAGCAGCCCGACAGTGGGAGGGTATAGCACAGATACGCAGTATTTT. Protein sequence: CASSPTVGGYSTDTQYF.

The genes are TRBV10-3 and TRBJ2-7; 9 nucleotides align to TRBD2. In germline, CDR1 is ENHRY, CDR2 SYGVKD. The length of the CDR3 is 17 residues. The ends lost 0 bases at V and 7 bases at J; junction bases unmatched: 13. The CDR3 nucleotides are TGTGCCATCAGTGAGTCCGCAACTTTAGCGGGAGCTAAGGAGCAGTACTTC. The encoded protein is CAISESATLAGAKEQYF.

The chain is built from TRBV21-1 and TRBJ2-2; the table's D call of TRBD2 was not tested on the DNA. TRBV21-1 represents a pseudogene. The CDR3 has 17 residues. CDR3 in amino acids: CASSKEGRGLAGRELFF. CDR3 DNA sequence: TGTGCCAGCAGCAAAGAGGGGAGGGGACTAGCGGGACGGGAGCTGTTTTTT.

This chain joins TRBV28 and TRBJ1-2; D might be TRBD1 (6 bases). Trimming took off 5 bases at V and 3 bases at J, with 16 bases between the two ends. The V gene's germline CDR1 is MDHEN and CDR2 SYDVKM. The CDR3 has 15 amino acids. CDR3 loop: CASSNSGEGDYGYTF. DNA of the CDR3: TGTGCCAGCAGTAATTCTGGGGAGGGGGACTATGGCTACACCTTC.

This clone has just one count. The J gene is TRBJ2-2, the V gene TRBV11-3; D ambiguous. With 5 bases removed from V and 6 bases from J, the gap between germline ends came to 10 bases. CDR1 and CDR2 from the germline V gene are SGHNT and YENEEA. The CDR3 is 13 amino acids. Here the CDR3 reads CASSPDEPGELFF. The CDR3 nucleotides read TGTGCCAGCAGCCCCGACGAGCCCGGGGAGCTGTTTTTT.

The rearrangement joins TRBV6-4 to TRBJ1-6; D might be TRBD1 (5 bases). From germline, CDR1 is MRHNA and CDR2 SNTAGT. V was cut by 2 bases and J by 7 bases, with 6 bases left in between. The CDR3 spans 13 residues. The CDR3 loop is CASSDTGNSPLHF. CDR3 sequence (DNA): TGTGCCAGCAGTGACACAGGCAATTCACCCCTCCACTTT.

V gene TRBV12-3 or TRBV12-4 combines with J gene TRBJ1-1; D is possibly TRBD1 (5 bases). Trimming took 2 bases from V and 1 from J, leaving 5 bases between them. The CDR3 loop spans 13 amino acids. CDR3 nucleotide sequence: TGTGCCAGCAGTTTAAGGGGGAACACTGAAGCTTTCTTT. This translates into CASSLRGNTEAFF.

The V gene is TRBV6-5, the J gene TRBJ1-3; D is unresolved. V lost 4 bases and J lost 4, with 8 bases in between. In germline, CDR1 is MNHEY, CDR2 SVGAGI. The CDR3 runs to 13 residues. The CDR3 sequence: CASSSEGGNTIYF. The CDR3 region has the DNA TGTGCCAGCAGTTCAGAGGGAGGAAACACCATATATTTT.

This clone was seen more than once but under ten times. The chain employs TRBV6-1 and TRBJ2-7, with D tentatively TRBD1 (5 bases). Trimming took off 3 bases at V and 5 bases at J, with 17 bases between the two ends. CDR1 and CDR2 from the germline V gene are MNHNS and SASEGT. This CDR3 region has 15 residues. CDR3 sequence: CASSDTTRVRDEQYF. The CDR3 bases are TGTGCCAGCAGTGACACTACCAGGGTTCGGGACGAGCAGTACTTC.

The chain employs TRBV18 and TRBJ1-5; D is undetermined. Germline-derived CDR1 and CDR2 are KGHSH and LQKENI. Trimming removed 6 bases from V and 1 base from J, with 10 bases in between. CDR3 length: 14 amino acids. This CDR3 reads CASSADQSNQPQHF. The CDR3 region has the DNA TGTGCCAGCTCCGCTGATCAGAGCAATCAGCCCCAGCATTTT.

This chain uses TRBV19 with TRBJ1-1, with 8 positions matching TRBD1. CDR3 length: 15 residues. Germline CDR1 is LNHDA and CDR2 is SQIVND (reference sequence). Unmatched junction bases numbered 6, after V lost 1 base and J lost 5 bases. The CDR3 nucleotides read TGTGCCAGTAGTATAGGGGCAGGGGGCTATACTGAAGCTTTCTTT. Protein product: CASSIGAGGYTEAFF.